The 25 T cell receptor beta chains given below trace back to one sample, sequenced in a study of OX40 agonist ivuxolimab in advanced cancers. Only in-frame clones appear in the TCRdb table, and some are missing; sequencing was by immunoSEQ multiplex PCR. The sample lists about 48,000 clones; approximately 83% were seen once. The material was CD4+ or CD8+ T cells sorted from blood, obtained in a trial of the OX40 agonist ivuxolimab. The receptor source for this set is an adult with an advanced solid tumor such as melanoma, head and neck, liver or kidney cancer.

The CDR3 DNA reads as TGTGCCAGCAGCTTTCGGGACAGGGGTGGCGGCTACACCTTC. This gives the protein CASSFRDRGGGYTF. V and J are TRBV11-2 and TRBJ1-2; 10 nucleotides match TRBD1. The CDR3 sequence is 14 residues long. The junction had 6 bases not matched to a gene; V was cut back by 3 bases and J by 8 bases. CDR1 and CDR2 from the germline V gene are SGHAT and FQNNGV.

The rearrangement uses TRBV5-1 and TRBJ2-3, with 16 bases identical to TRBD2. Germline V lookup: CDR1 SGHRS, CDR2 YFSETQ. With V trimmed by 4 bases and J by 4 bases, 6 bases remained unmatched. CDR3 length: 17 residues. The CDR3 DNA reads as TGCGCCAGCAGCCCGGGGACTAGCGGGGGGGCCCCAGATACGCAGTATTTT. It codes for CASSPGTSGGAPDTQYF.

This clone showed up just once. The chain employs TRBV5-1 and TRBJ2-7, with 9 nucleotides matching TRBD1. Per the germline V gene, CDR1 is SGHRS and CDR2 is YFSETQ. V lost 4 bases, J lost 11 bases, and 10 bases stayed unmatched. The CDR3 length is 13 residues. In DNA form, the CDR3 reads TGCGCCAGCAGCCCAGAGGGGACAGGGAGTAAGTACTTC. Protein sequence: CASSPEGTGSKYF.

The chain couples TRBV7-2 to TRBJ2-1, with D uncertain. The length of the CDR3 is 14 residues. V was cut by 4 bases and J by 6 bases, with 13 bases left in between. Germline CDR1 and CDR2: SGHTA and FQGNSA. The CDR3 region has the DNA TGTGCCAGCAGCTACGTGCTCGTAGGCAATGAGCAGTTCTTC. Translating it yields CASSYVLVGNEQFF.

The genes are TRBV4-3 and TRBJ1-1; D is uncertain. This CDR3 has 14 residues. Per the germline V gene, CDR1 is LGHNA and CDR2 is YSLEER. The V gene lost 0 bases and the J gene lost 4 bases, with 9 bases spanning the gap. CDR3 sequence (DNA): TGCGCCAGCAGCCAAGATTGGGCTTCCACTGAAGCTTTCTTT. This encodes CASSQDWASTEAFF.

The chain links TRBV6-1 to TRBJ1-5; D not certain. Germline lookup yields CDR1 MNHNS and CDR2 SASEGT. V was trimmed by 1 base and J by 1 base, leaving 17 bases between them. This CDR3 has 18 residues. This CDR3 reads CASSEVTAGRRSNQPQHF. The DNA for the CDR3 is TGTGCCAGCAGTGAAGTCACAGCGGGAAGAAGGAGCAATCAGCCCCAGCATTTT.

The chain is built from TRBV29-1 and TRBJ2-7; D is unresolved. V was shortened by 4 bases and J by 4 bases, with 11 bases between the two germline ends. The CDR3 totals 12 residues. Germline-derived CDR1 and CDR2 are SQVTM and ANQGSEA. The CDR3 DNA follows: TGCAGCGTTGGTGCCATAGAGTACGAGCAGTACTTC. This encodes CSVGAIEYEQYF.

The chain combines TRBV9 with TRBJ2-5; D unclear. V dropped 2 bases and J dropped 5 bases, with 10 bases sitting between them. Per germline, CDR1 SGDLS and CDR2 YYNGEE. This CDR3 comprises 13 residues. CDR3 protein: CASSVVPGETQYF. DNA of the CDR3: TGTGCCAGCAGCGTCGTTCCTGGGGAGACCCAGTACTTC.

In this sample, this clone turned up once. The gene calls are TRBV9 and TRBJ1-2; D call uncertain. The CDR3 runs to 16 residues. Deletions cut 4 bases from V and 3 bases from J, with 19 bases between. Looked up from germline, CDR1 is SGDLS and CDR2 is YYNGEE. CDR3 sequence reads: CASSPTPTDRYYGYTF. The CDR3 DNA reads TGTGCCAGCAGCCCGACTCCAACGGACCGATACTATGGCTACACCTTC.

The chain has TRBV2 and TRBJ2-2, with 7 bases fitting TRBD1. The CDR3 totals 14 residues. V trimming: 7 bases; J trimming: 2 bases; junction bases outside the gene matches: 4. Germline V CDR1 and CDR2: SNHLY, FYNNEI. CDR3 nucleotides: TGTGCCAGCAAAGGGACAGTTAACACCGGGGAGCTGTTTTTT. Translating gives CASKGTVNTGELFF.

This clone appeared a few times. The chain combines TRBV4-3 with TRBJ2-4; D is uncertain. Germline V gives CDR1 LGHNA, CDR2 YSLEER. The V gene lost 6 bases and the J gene lost 6 bases, with 15 bases spanning the gap. There are 14 residues in the CDR3. In DNA, the CDR3 is TGCGCCAGCAGTACGGGCTTTATGGCAAACATTCAGTACTTC. Translating gives CASSTGFMANIQYF.

This clone turned up a few times. The chain joins TRBV29-1 to TRBJ2-3, with 8 nucleotides matching TRBD1. V gave up 1 base and J gave up 2 bases; unmatched junction bases: 2. The CDR3 spans 14 residues. In germline, CDR1 is SQVTM, CDR2 ANQGSEA. Here the CDR3 reads CSVEGQGYTDTQYF. DNA of the CDR3: TGCAGCGTTGAAGGACAGGGGTACACAGATACGCAGTATTTT.

This clone was detected only once. The V and J genes are TRBV11-1 and TRBJ2-1, with D hard to call. This CDR3 spans 15 amino acids. Germline lookup yields CDR1 SGHAT and CDR2 FQDESV (reference sequence). Trimming removed 2 bases at V and 6 bases at J, with 14 bases between. Here the CDR3 reads CASSLNRIPSNEQFF. CDR3 coding DNA: TGTGCCAGCAGCTTAAATCGGATTCCCAGCAATGAGCAGTTCTTC.

A single count supports this clone. V usage is TRBV6-4 and J usage is TRBJ1-5; D possibly corresponds to TRBD1 (5 bases). The germline CDR1 and CDR2 sequences are MRHNA and SNTAGT. With 4 bases removed from V and 6 bases from J, the gap between germline ends came to 7 bases. The CDR3 runs 12 residues. This CDR3 reads CASSVGVQPQHF. CDR3 nucleotide sequence: TGTGCCAGCAGTGTAGGGGTTCAGCCCCAGCATTTT.

CDR3 amino acids: CASSLDRAANTIYF. CDR3 in DNA: TGCGCCAGCAGCTTGGACAGGGCTGCAAACACCATATATTTT. The chain links TRBV5-1 to TRBJ1-3, with D tentatively TRBD1 (6 bases). This CDR3 contains 14 residues. Trimming took off 0 bases at V and 6 bases at J, with 10 bases between the two ends. The germline CDR1 and CDR2 sequences are SGHRS and YFSETQ.

The table lists this clone with a few counts. The gene calls are TRBV4-1 and TRBJ1-6, with D hard to call. There are 13 residues in the CDR3. Germline-derived CDR1 and CDR2 are MGHRA and YSYEKL. V lost 0 bases and J lost 16, with 13 bases in between. The CDR3 reads CASSQERSDPLHF. CDR3 bases: TGCGCCAGCAGCCAAGAGCGTTCGGATCCTCTCCACTTT.

The rearrangement uses TRBV7-2 and TRBJ1-2; the D gene is possibly TRBD1 (5 bases). The CDR3 is 13 residues long. Germline values: CDR1 SGHTA, CDR2 FQGNSA. The germline V and J ends were trimmed by 5 bases and 6 bases, with 13 bases remaining between them. The CDR3 bases are TGTGCCAGCAGCCTACCGGGGGTGGATGGCTACACCTTC. Translation gives CASSLPGVDGYTF.

In DNA, the CDR3 is TGTGCCAGCAGCCCGGCCCTGGGACAGGGGTCCTACGAGCAGTACTTC. Its protein product is CASSPALGQGSYEQYF. This chain joins TRBV14 and TRBJ2-7, with TRBD1 matching 10 bases. V shed 4 bases, J shed 1 base, and the junction held 7 bases outside the gene matches. The CDR3 is 16 residues long. From germline, CDR1 is SGHDN and CDR2 FVKESK. Variable domain in full (rest from reference TRBV14 and TRBJ2-7): EAGVTQFPSHSVIEKGQTVTLRCDPISGHDNLYWYRRVMGKEIKFLLHFVKESKQDESGMPNNRFLAERTGGTYSTLKVQPAELEDSGVYFCASSPALGQGSYEQYFGPGTRLTVT.

The chain couples TRBV28 to TRBJ1-1, with 7 bases identical to TRBD1. The CDR3 consists of 14 residues. Looked up from germline, CDR1 is MDHEN and CDR2 is SYDVKM. Germline trimming cut 6 bases from V and 5 bases from J; bases unmatched to any gene: 9. DNA for the CDR3: TGTGCCAGCAGCGAGAGACAGGGCTCGACTGAAGCTTTCTTT. Protein sequence: CASSERQGSTEAFF.

The J gene is TRBJ1-3, the V gene TRBV5-1, with TRBD1 matching 9 bases. This CDR3 has 15 residues. Germline-derived CDR1 and CDR2 are SGHRS and YFSETQ. J gave up 0 bases and V 5 bases, and 3 bases lay outside the gene matches. CDR3 DNA: TGCGCCAGCAGACTGACAGGGGGCTCTGGAAACACCATATATTTT. Translated, it gives CASRLTGGSGNTIYF. Together with reference TRBV5-1 and TRBJ1-3, the CDR3 gives the full variable domain: KAGVTQTPRYLIKTRGQQVTLSCSPISGHRSVSWYQQTPGQGLQFLFEYFSETQRNKGNFPGRFSGRQFSNSRSEMNVSTLELGDSALYLCASRLTGGSGNTIYFGEGSWLTVV.

The chain joins TRBV30 to TRBJ1-5; D might be TRBD1 (6 bases). The V and J ends lost 2 bases and 7 bases respectively, with 12 bases between them. Germline assignment: CDR1 GTSNPN and CDR2 SVGIG (reference sequence). The CDR3 covers 13 residues. The CDR3 is CAWSPGVTQPQHF. Written as DNA, the CDR3 is TGTGCCTGGAGTCCAGGGGTAACGCAGCCCCAGCATTTT.

This chain links TRBV4-1 with TRBJ1-6; the D is unclear. This CDR3 comprises 15 residues. V lost 1 base and J lost 1, with 5 bases in between. Germline loops: CDR1 MGHRA, CDR2 YSYEKL. The CDR3 DNA reads as TGCGCCAGCAGCCAAGGACCGTCCTATAATTCACCCCTCCACTTT. It encodes CASSQGPSYNSPLHF.

This clone was counted a single time. This chain connects TRBV7-9 to TRBJ1-1; D ambiguous. V gave up 1 base and J gave up 1 base, with 13 bases separating them. This CDR3 comprises 16 residues. Per germline, CDR1 SEHNR and CDR2 FQNEAQ (reference sequence). The CDR3 nucleotides read TGTGCCAGCAGCTTAGGTGGCGGGTGGCGGAACACTGAAGCTTTCTTT. It encodes CASSLGGGWRNTEAFF.

The rearrangement uses TRBV5-1 and TRBJ2-3, with 11 bases lining up with TRBD2. The CDR3 runs to 20 residues. V shed 0 bases, J shed 0 bases, and the junction held 12 bases outside the gene matches. Per the germline V gene, CDR1 is SGHRS and CDR2 is YFSETQ. CDR3 sequence: CASSLVSSGGFRTSTDTQYF. The CDR3 nucleotides read TGCGCCAGCAGCTTGGTCTCTAGCGGGGGGTTTCGGACTAGCACAGATACGCAGTATTTT.

This chain joins TRBV25-1 and TRBJ1-4, with no clear D. Germline V gene lookup returns CDR1 MGHDK and CDR2 SYGVNS. V shed 4 bases and J shed 2 bases, with 8 bases lying between them. The CDR3 contains 14 residues. The CDR3 loop reads CASSVRTTNEKLFF. The CDR3 DNA is TGTGCCAGCAGTGTCCGGACGACTAATGAAAAACTGTTTTTT.